This T cell receptor beta chain originates from a study of blood T cells in healthy people across ages (dated by TCRdb to about 2015). Some background on the complete study: In model experiments, template switching captured about one uniquely barcoded TCR beta cDNA molecule for every two T cells. The study measured age-related changes in TCR beta repertoire diversity using deep sequencing normalized with unique cDNA molecular identifiers. Donors were grouped into four age groups: young (average roughly 16 years), middle-aged (roughly 40), aged (62) and long-lived (about 89). To avoid experimental bias, donors of different ages were distributed randomly across sequencing lanes. Using the same blood draw, the study looked at two additional independent replicas of 1 million unique cDNA reads for two donors, one aged 18 to 30 and the other aged 80 or older. Points the paper makes about the study in general: Because donor CMV infection status was unknown, age-related changes in expanded clonotypes were potentially confounded. As age increased, observed TCR beta diversity per million T cells dropped in a roughly linear way, and a significant reduction was already evident by age about 40. Estimates of total diversity from one million sequenced T cells were regarded as lower bounds and underestimates. A strong correlation was found between observed TCR beta diversity and the percentage of naive T cells measured by flow cytometry. Conclusive comparison of naive and antigen-experienced compartments was prevented by the profiling of bulk unsorted PBMCs. The long-lived group showed more naive CD4+ T cells, fewer expanded clones and increased TCR diversity than the aged group, suggesting age selection.

The CDR3 spans 17 residues, from the cysteine through the phenylalanine. The read is trimmed to its CDR3 DNA, 51 bases read in frame from base 1. Trimming leaves V shorter by 0 bases and J shorter by 3 bases, with the junction holding 9 bases beyond the gene matches. Via the germline V gene (reference sequence), CDR1 is MNHNY and CDR2 SVGAGI. Notes on this clonotype: No cognate antigen has been identified for it. No clone much larger than this one lies a single base away; base qualities are absent.

Donors were 39 systemically healthy Caucasian individuals from Russia aged roughly 6 to 90 years. About 10 milliliters of peripheral blood were collected from each donor into EDTA-treated Vacutainer tubes. Ficoll-Paque density-gradient centrifugation was used to isolate PBMCs, with at least 7 million per sample. Total RNA was extracted from PBMCs with Trizol reagent, with at least 5 micrograms obtained per sample. Naive CD45RAhigh/CD27high T cell percentages were measured by flow cytometry on a PBMC aliquot from every donor. Libraries were built with 5' RACE. The sample was run on an Illumina HiSeq 2500. A second PCR of about 6 to 11 cycles was performed with a sample-barcoded 5' primer and a J-beta primer mix. Each TCR beta cDNA molecule received a unique molecular identifier from a template-switch 5' adaptor carrying 12 random nucleotides. Each sample yielded at least 2.5 million CDR3-containing paired-end reads. First-strand cDNA was synthesized from all RNA with the Mint cDNA synthesis kit, primed by a TRBC-specific oligonucleotide. All cDNA was treated with uracil-DNA glycosylase and then went through a first 18-cycle PCR with the universal primers M1SS and BC2_uni_R. Turning to the authors' computational methods: Normalization of each sample was performed by random selection of 1 million high-quality reads, each carrying a distinct molecular identifier. Instead of being binned into consensus sequences, reads that shared molecular identifiers were thrown out. MiTCR, run with a Q25 quality threshold and the strictest error-elimination algorithm, handled CDR3 identification, clonotype clustering and error correction. A nonparametric unseen species model using Euler transformation provided a lower-bound estimate of total TCR beta diversity. TCRdb handled the public reads itself, with Q25 trimming in fastp and clone calling in MiXCR, and kept productive beta chains. Each CDR3 protein gets just one entry, which takes the most common genes and DNA from the rows behind it. The V and J calls were not made by the authors but by TCRdb's processing. For this sample there are almost 800,000 distinct CDR3 sequences; 55% to 70% appear just once. The top ten clones comprise around 22% of the sample.

The chain is assembled from TRBV6-6 and TRBJ2-3; 7 central bases correspond to TRBD2. The sequenced material came from blood. This receptor was obtained from a man aged 30-40 years in good health. The DNA sequence is TGTGCCAGCAGTTACTCTCCCGGACTAGTATTGACAGATACGCAGTATTTT. Its protein product is CASSYSPGLVLTDTQYF.